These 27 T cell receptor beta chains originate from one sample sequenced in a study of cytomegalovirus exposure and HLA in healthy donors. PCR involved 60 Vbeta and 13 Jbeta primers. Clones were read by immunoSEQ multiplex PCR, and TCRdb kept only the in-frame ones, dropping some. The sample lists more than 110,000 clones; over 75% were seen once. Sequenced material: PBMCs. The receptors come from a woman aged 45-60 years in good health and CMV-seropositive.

This CDR3 reads CASSWGQEGDYEQYF. The CDR3, as DNA: TGTGCCAGCAGCTGGGGACAGGAGGGGGACTACGAGCAGTACTTC. The chain carries TRBV5-6 and TRBJ2-7; 8 bases align to TRBD1. CDR1 and CDR2 from the germline V gene are SGHDT and YYEEEE. This CDR3 region has 15 residues. The V segment lost 3 bases and the J segment 3 bases; nucleotides outside the gene matches: 8.

The CDR3: CASSPLGRQETQYF. In DNA form, the CDR3 reads TGTGCCAGCAGTCCTCTCGGTCGACAAGAGACCCAGTACTTC. This chain connects TRBV28 to TRBJ2-5, with D unresolved. The CDR3 has 14 residues. Germline V gene data show CDR1 as MDHEN and CDR2 as SYDVKM. V lost 5 bases to trimming and J lost 2 bases, with 12 bases between them.

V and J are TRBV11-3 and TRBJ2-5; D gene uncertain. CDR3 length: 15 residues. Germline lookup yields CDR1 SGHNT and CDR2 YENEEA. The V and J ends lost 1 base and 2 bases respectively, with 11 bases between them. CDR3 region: CASSLGSQRQETQYF. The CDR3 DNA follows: TGTGCCAGCAGCTTAGGGTCCCAGCGTCAAGAGACCCAGTACTTC.

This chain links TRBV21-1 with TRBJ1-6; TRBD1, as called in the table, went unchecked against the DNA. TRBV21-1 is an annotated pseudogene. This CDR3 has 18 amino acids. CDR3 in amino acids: CASSKALGRDRRNSPLHF. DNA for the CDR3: TGTGCCAGCAGCAAAGCGCTAGGACGGGACAGGCGCAATTCACCCCTCCACTTT.

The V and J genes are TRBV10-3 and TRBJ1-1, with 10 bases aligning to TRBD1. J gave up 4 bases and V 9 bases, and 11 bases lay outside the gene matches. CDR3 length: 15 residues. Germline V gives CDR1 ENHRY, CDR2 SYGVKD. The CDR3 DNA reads TGTGCCATTAAAGGGACAGGGGATCTGAGCACTGAAGCTTTCTTT. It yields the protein CAIKGTGDLSTEAFF.

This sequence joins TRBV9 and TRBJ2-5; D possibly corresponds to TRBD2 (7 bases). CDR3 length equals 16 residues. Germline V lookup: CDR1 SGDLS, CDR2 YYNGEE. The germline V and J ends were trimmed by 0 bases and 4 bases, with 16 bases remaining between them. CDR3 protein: CASSVGGGGPRETQYF. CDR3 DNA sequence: TGTGCCAGCAGCGTAGGTGGGGGGGGGCCGAGAGAGACCCAGTACTTC.

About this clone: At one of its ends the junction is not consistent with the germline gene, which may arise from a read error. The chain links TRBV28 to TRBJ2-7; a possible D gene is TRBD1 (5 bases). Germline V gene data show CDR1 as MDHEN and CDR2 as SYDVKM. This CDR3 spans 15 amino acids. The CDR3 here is CAGSSMDNLSYEQYF. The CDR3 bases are TGTGCCGGCAGTTCAATGGACAATCTCTCCTACGAGCAGTACTTC.

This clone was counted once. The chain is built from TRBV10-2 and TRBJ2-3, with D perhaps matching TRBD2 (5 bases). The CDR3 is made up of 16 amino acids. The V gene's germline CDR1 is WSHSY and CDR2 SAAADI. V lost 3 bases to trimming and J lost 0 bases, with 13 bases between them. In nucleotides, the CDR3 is TGCGCCAGCAGTGATCTCCGAGCGGCTAGCACAGATACGCAGTATTTT. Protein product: CASSDLRAASTDTQYF.

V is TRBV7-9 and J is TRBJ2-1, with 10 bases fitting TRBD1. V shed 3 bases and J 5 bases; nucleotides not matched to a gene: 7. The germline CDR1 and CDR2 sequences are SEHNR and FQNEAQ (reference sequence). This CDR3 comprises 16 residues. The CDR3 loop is CASSFGGTGEDNEQFF. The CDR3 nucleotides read TGTGCCAGCAGCTTTGGCGGGACAGGGGAAGACAATGAGCAGTTCTTC.

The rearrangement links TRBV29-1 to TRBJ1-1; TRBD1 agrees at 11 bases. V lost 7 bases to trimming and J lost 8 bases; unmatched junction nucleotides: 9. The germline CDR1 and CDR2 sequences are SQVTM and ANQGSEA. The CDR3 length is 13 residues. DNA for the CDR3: TGCAGCGCCCGGACAGGGGGCGCATCCGAAGCTTTCTTT. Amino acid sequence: CSARTGGASEAFF.

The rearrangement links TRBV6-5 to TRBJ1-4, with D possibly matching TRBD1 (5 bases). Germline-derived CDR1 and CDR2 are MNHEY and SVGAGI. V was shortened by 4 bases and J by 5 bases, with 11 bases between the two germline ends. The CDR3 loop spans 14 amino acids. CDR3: CASSSGDSNEKLFF. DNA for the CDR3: TGTGCCAGCAGTTCGGGCGACAGCAATGAAAAACTGTTTTTT.

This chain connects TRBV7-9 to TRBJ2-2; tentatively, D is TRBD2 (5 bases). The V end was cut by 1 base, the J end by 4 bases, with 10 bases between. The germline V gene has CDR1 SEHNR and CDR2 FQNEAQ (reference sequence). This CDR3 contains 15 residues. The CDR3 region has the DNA TGTGCCAGCAGCTTAGTTCCAGGAGGCACCGGGGAGCTGTTTTTT. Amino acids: CASSLVPGGTGELFF.

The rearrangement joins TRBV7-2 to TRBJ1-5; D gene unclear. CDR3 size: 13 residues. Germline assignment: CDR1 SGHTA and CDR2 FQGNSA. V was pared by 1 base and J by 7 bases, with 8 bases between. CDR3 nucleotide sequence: TGTGCCAGCAGCTTAGAGAGGGTGCAGCCCCAGCATTTT. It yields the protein CASSLERVQPQHF.

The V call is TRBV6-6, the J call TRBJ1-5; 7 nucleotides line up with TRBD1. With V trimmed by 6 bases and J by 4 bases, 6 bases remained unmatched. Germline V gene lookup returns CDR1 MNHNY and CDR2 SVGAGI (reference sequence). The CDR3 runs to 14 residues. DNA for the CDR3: TGTGCCAGCAGGAAAGGGACAGAGAATCAGCCCCAGCATTTT. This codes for CASRKGTENQPQHF.

The DNA for the CDR3 is TGTGCCAGCAGTGAAGCCAGGGGGGACGCTGAAGCTTTCTTT. It yields the protein CASSEARGDAEAFF. The chain uses TRBV25-1 and TRBJ1-1; 7 bases are shared with TRBD1. Trimming took 2 bases from V and 6 from J; bases not matched to a gene: 6. The V gene's germline CDR1 is MGHDK and CDR2 SYGVNS. The CDR3 loop spans 14 amino acids. Full variable domain (outside the CDR3, taken from reference TRBV25-1 and TRBJ1-1): EADIYQTPRYLVIGTGKKITLECSQTMGHDKMYWYQQDPGMELHLIHYSYGVNSTEKGDLSSESTVSRIRTEHFPLTLESARPSHTSQYLCASSEARGDAEAFFGQGTRLTVV.

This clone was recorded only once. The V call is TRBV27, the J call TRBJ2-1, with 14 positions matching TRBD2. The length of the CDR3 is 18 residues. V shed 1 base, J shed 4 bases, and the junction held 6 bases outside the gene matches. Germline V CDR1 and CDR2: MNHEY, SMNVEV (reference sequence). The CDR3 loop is CASSLFSGLAGEYNEQFF. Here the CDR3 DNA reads TGTGCCAGCAGTTTATTCTCGGGACTAGCGGGGGAATACAATGAGCAGTTCTTC.

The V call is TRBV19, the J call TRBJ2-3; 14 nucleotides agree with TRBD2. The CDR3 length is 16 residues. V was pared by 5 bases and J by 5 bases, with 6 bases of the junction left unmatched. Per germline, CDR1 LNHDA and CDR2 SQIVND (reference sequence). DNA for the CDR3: TGTGCCAGTAGTGTGACTAGCGGGGGGGCGAGAGATACGCAGTATTTT. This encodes CASSVTSGGARDTQYF.

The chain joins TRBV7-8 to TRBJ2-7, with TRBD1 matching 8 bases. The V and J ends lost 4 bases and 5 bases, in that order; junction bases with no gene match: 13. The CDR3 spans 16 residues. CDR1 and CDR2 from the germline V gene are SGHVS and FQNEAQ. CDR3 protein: CASSSNPWTGFHEQYF. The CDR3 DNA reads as TGTGCCAGCAGCTCCAACCCTTGGACAGGGTTCCACGAGCAGTACTTC.

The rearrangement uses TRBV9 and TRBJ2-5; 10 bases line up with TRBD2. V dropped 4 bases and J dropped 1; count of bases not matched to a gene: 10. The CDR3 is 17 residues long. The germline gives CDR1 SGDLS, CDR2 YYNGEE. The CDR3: CASSQSTSGMFQETQYF. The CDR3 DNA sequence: TGTGCCAGCAGCCAATCAACTAGCGGGATGTTCCAAGAGACCCAGTACTTC.

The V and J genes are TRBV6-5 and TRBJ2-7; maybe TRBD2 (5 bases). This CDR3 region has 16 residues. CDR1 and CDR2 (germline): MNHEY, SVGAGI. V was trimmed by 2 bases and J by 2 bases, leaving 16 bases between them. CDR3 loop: CASSYKRALIPYEQYF. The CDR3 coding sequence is TGTGCCAGCAGTTACAAGAGGGCCCTTATCCCCTACGAGCAGTACTTC.

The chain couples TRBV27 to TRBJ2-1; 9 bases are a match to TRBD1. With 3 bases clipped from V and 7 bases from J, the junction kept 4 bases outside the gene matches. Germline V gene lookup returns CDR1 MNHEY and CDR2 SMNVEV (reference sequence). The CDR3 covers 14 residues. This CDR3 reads CASSFGGQGNEQFF. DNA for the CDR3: TGTGCCAGCAGTTTCGGGGGACAGGGAAATGAGCAGTTCTTC.

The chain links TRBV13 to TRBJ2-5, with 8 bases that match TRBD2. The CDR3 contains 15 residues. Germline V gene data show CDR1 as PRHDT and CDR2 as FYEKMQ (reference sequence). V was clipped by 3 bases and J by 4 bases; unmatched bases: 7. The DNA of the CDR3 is TGTGCCAGCAGCTTCAGGCGGGGGGTAGGAGAGACCCAGTACTTC. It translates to CASSFRRGVGETQYF.

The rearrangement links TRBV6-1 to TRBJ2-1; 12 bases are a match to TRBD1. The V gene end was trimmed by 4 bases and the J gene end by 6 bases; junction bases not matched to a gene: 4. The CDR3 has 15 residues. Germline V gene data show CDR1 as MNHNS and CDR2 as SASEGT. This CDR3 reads CASSAGTGGLNEQFF. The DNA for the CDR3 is TGTGCCAGCAGTGCCGGGACAGGGGGCCTCAATGAGCAGTTCTTC.

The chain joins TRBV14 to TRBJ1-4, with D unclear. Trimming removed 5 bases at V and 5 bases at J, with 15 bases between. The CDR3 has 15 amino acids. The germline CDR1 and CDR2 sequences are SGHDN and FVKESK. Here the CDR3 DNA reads TGTGCCAGCAGCGCCCACTCCACGTTCAATGAAAAACTGTTTTTT. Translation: CASSAHSTFNEKLFF.

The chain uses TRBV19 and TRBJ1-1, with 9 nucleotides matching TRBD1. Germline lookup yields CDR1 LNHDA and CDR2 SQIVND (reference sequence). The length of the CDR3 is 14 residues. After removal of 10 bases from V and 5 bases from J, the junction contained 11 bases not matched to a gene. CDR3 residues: CANRVQGARTEAFF. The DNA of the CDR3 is TGTGCCAATAGAGTACAGGGGGCTCGGACTGAAGCTTTCTTT.

CDR3 loop: CARSLFDRGVYEQYF. DNA for the CDR3: TGTGCCAGAAGCCTTTTCGACAGGGGGGTCTACGAGCAGTACTTC. V and J are TRBV5-3 and TRBJ2-7; TRBD1 agrees at 9 bases. TRBV5-3 is recorded as an ORF, its role being uncertain. With V trimmed by 4 bases and J by 3 bases, 8 bases remained unmatched. The CDR3 is 15 amino acids.

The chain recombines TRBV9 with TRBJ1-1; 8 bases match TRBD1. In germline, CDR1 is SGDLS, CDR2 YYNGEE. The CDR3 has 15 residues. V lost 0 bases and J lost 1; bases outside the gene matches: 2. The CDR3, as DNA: TGTGCCAGCAGCGTAGTGGGGACAGGGAACACTGAAGCTTTCTTT. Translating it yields CASSVVGTGNTEAFF.